The present T cell receptor (beta chain) was sequenced within a study of blood T cell repertoires in COVID-19. Overall study context: Sources were T cells, B-cell-depleted T cells, or PBMCs; the material itself was cDNA or gDNA.

Participants' reported clinical history set cohort assignment. The study counted Cohort 3 donors as recovered given two negative PCRs, clearance, or symptom resolution. Only in-frame clones appear in the TCRdb table, and some are missing; sequencing was by immunoSEQ multiplex PCR. The table has fewer than 350,000 clones, roughly 89% seen once; the top ten hold 5% to 5.5%. Trimming cost V 6 bases and J 2 bases; bases outside gene matches: 13. Germline loops: CDR1 MNHEY, CDR2 SVGEGT. This CDR3 comprises 17 residues. The sample consisted of PBMCs or T cells enriched from blood (not recorded which). This clonotype was sampled from a man in his 60s who had recovered from COVID-19. J is TRBJ2-7 and V is TRBV6-2 or TRBV6-3, with 10 nucleotides matching TRBD1. The CDR3 loop reads CASSGTGAIGIAYEQYF. The CDR3 DNA sequence: TGTGCCAGCAGCGGGACAGGGGCTATCGGAATTGCCTACGAGCAGTACTTC.